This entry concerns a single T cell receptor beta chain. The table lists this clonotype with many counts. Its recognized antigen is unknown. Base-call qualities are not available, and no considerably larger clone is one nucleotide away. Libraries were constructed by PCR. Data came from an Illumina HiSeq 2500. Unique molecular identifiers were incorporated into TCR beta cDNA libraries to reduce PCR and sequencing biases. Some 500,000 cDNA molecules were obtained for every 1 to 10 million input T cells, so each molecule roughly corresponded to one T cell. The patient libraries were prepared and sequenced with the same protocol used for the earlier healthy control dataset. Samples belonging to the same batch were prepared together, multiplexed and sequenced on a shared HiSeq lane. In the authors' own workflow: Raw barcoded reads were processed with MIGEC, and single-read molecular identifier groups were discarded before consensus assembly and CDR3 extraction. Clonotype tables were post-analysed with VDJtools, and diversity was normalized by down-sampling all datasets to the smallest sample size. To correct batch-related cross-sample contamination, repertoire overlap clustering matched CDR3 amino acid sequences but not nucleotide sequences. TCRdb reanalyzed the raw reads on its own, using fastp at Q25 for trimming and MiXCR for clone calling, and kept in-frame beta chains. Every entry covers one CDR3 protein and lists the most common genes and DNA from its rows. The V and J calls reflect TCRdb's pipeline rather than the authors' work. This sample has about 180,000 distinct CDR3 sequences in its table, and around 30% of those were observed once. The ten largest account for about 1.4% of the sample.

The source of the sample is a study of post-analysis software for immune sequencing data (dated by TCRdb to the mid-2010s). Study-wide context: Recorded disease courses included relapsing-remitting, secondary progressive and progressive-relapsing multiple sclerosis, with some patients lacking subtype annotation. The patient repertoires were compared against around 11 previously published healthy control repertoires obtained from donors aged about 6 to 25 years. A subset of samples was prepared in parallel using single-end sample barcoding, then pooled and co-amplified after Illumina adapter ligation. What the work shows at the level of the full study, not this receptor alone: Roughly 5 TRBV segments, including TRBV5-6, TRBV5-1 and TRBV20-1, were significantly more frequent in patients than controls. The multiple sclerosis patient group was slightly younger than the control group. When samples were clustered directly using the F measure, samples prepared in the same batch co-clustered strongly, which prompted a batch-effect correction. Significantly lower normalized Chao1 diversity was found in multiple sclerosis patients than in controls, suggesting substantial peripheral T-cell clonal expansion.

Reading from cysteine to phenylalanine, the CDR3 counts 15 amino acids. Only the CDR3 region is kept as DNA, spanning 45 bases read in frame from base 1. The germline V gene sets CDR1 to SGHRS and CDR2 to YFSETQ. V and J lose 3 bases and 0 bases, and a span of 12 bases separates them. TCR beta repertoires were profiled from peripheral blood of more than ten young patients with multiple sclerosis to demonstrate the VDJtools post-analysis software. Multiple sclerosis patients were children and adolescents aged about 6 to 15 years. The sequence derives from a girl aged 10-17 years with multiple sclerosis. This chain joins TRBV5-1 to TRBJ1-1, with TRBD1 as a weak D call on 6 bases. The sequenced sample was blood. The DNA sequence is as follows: TGCGCCAGCAGCTCTGATGGACAGCTGAACACTGAAGCTTTCTTT. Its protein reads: CASSSDGQLNTEAFF.